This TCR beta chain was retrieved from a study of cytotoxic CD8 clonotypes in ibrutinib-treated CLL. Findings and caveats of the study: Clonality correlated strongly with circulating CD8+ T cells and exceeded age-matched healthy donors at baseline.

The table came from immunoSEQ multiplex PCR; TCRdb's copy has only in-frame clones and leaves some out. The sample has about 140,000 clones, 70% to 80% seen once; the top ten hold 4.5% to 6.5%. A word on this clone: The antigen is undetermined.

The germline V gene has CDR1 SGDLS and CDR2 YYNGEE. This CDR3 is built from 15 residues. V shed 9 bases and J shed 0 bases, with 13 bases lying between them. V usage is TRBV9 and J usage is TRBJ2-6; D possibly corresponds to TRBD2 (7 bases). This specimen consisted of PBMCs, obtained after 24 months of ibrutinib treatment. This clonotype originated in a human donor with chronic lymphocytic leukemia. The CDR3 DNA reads TGTGCCACCGCGGGGGCCAACTCTGGGGCCAACGTCCTGACTTTC. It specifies CATAGANSGANVLTF.